This T cell receptor beta chain was identified during a study of regulatory T cells in long-lasting Graves disease. Regarding the study as a whole: Less diverse TCR repertoires were seen in persistent Graves' patients than in newly diagnosed ones.

This clonotype was counted between two and nine times. The antigen is undetermined. Combining iRepertoire HTBI primers with Arm-PCR of CDR3 regions, the authors built TCR beta libraries. From the multiplex PCR reads, TCRdb called clonotypes with MiXCR, one entry per CDR3 protein. The table includes around 340,000 distinct CDR3 sequences, about 18% detected once. There are 16 residues in the CDR3. V lost 3 bases, J lost 2 bases, and 4 bases stayed unmatched. The germline V gene encodes CDR1 MGHRA and CDR2 YSYEKL. Time point reported: persistent/refractory GD, antithyroid drugs over 5 years with positive TRAb. Making the TCR library involved RNA that had been extracted from PBMCs.

The sequence was collected from a female donor with Graves disease. The sample consisted of peripheral blood mononuclear cells (PBMCs), taken when the disease was refractory, from a patient treated with antithyroid drugs. V and J are TRBV4-1 and TRBJ1-6; 7 nucleotides match TRBD1. CDR3 sequence reads: CASSQPGQAYNSPLHF. The DNA of the CDR3 is TGCGCCAGCAGCCAGCCAGGACAGGCCTATAATTCACCCCTCCACTTT.